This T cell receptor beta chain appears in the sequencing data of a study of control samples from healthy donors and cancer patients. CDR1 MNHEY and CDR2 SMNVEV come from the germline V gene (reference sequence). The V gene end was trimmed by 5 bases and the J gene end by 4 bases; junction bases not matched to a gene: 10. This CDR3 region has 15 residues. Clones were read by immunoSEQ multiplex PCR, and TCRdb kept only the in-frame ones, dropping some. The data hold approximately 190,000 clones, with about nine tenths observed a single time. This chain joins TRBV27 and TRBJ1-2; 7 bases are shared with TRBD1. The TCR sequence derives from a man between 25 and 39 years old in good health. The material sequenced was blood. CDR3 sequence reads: CASSPQTGSSYGYTF. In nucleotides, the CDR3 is TGTGCCAGCAGTCCCCAGACAGGGTCTAGCTATGGCTACACCTTC.